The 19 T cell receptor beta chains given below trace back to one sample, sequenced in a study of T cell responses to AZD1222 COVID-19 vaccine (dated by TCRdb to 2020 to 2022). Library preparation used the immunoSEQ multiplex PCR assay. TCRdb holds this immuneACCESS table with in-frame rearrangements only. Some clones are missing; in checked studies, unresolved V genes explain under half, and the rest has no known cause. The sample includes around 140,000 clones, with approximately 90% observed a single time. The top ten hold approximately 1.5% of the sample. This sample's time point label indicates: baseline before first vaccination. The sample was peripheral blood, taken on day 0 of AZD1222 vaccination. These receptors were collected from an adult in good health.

The CDR3 sequence is CAWGPGATDEQYF. CDR3 in DNA: TGTGCCTGGGGTCCGGGGGCGACGGACGAGCAGTACTTC. The rearrangement links TRBV30 to TRBJ2-7, with D perhaps given as TRBD1 or TRBD2 (6 bases each). The CDR3 contains 13 residues. The V gene's germline CDR1 is GTSNPN and CDR2 SVGIG (reference sequence). V lost 5 bases to trimming and J lost 5 bases, with 16 bases between them.

The CDR3 coding sequence is TGCGCCAGCAGTCTAGGATCTCCAAAAGCCTCTGGGGCCAACGTCCTGACTTTC. It codes for CASSLGSPKASGANVLTF. The rearrangement uses TRBV10-2 and TRBJ2-6; D not resolved. Trimming pared 5 bases from V and 0 bases from J, leaving 17 bases between. Germline V gives CDR1 WSHSY, CDR2 SAAADI. CDR3 length: 18 residues.

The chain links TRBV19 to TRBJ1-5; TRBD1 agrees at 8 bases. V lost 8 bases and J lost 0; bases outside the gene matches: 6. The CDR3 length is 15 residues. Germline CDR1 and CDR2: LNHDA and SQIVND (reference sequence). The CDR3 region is CASRQGQYSNQPQHF. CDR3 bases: TGTGCCAGTCGACAGGGGCAGTATAGCAATCAGCCCCAGCATTTT.

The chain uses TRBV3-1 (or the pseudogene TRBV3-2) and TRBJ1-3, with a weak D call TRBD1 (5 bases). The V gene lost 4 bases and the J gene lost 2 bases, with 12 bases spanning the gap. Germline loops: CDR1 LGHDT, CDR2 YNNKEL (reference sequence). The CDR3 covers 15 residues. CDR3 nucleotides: TGTGCCAGCAGCCCCTCAAAGGGGACTGGAAACACCATATATTTT. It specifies CASSPSKGTGNTIYF.

CDR3 sequence (DNA): TGTGCCAGCAGTGACCGGCAGGGCCTACTCTATGGCTACACCTTC. This gives the protein CASSDRQGLLYGYTF. V is TRBV6-1 and J is TRBJ1-2; D is possibly TRBD1 (5 bases). Germline assignment: CDR1 MNHNS and CDR2 SASEGT. V was pared by 3 bases and J by 4 bases, with 15 bases between. CDR3 length equals 15 residues.

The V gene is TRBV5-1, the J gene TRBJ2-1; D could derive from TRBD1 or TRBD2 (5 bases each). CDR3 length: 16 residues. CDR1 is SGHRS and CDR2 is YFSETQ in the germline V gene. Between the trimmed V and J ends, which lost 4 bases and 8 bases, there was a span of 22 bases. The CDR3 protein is CASSAGRGEPSYEQFF. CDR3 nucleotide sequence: TGCGCCAGCAGCGCTGGAAGGGGCGAACCTAGCTATGAGCAGTTCTTC.

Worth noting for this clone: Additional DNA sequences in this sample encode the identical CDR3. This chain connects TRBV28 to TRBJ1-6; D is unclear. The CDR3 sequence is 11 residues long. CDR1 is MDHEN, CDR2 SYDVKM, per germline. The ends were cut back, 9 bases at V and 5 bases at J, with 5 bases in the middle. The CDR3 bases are TGTGCCAGTCGGGATAATTCACCCCTCCACTTT. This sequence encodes CASRDNSPLHF. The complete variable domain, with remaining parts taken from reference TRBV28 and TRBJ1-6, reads DVKVTQSSRYLVKRTGEKVFLECVQDMDHENMFWYRQDPGLGLRLIYFSYDVKMKEKGDIPEGYSVSREKKERFSLILESASTNQTSMYLCASRDNSPLHFGNGTRLTVT.

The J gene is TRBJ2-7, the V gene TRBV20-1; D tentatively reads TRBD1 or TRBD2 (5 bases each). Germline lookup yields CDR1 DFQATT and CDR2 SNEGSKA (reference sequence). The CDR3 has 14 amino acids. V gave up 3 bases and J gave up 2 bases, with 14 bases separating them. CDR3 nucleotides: TGCAGTGCTAGTAGGGCAAGGGGAGCCTACGAGCAGTACTTC. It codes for CSASRARGAYEQYF.

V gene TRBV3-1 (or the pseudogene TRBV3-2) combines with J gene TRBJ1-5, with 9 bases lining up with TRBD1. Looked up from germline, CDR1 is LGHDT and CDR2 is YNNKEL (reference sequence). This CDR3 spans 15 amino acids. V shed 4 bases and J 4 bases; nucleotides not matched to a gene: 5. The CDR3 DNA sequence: TGTGCCAGCAGCCCGTCCGGGACAGGGAATCAGCCCCAGCATTTT. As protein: CASSPSGTGNQPQHF.

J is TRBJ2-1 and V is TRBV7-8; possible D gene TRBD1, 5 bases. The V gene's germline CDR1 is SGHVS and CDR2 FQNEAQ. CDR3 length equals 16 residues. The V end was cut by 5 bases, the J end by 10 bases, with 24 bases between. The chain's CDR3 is CASSPRRGHQPWEQFF. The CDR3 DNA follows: TGTGCCAGCAGCCCACGGCGAGGACACCAACCATGGGAGCAGTTCTTC.

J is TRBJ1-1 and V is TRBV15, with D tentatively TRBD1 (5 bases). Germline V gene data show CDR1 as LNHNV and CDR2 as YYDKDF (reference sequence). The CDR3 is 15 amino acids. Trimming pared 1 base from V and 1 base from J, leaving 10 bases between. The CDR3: CATSRAAGQNTEAFF. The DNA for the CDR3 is TGTGCCACCAGCAGAGCGGCAGGGCAGAACACTGAAGCTTTCTTT.

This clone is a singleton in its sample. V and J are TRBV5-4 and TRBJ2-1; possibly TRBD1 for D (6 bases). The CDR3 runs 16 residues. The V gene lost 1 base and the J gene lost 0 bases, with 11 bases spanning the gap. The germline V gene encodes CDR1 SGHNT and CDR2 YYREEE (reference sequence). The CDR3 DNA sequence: TGTGCCAGCAGCTTGTTTTCAGGGGCCTCCTACAATGAGCAGTTCTTC. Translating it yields CASSLFSGASYNEQFF.

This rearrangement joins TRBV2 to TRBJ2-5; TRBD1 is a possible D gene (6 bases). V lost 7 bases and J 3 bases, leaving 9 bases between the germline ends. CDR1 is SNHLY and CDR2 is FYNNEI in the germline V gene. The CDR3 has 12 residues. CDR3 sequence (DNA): TGTGCCAGCACCCGGACAGAAGAGACCCAGTACTTC. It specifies CASTRTEETQYF.

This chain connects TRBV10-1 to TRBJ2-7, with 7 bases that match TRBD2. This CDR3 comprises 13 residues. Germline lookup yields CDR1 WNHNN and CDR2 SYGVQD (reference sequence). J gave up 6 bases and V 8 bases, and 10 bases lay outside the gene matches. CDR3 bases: TGCGCCAGCTCGACTAGCAGTGTGGCCGAGCAGTACTTC. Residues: CASSTSSVAEQYF.

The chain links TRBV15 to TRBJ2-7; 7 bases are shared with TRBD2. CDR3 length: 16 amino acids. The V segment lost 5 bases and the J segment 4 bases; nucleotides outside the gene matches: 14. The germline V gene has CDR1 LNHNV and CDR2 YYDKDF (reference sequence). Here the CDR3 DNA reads TGTGCCACCAGCCGAGGCTGGGGAGGGAAAATATACGAGCAGTACTTC. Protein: CATSRGWGGKIYEQYF.

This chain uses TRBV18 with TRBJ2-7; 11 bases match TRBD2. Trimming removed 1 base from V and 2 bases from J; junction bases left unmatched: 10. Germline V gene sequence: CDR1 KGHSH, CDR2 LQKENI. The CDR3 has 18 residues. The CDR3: CASSPRPSGRLWAYEQYF. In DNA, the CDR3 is TGTGCCAGCTCACCACGGCCTAGCGGGAGGCTATGGGCCTACGAGCAGTACTTC.

The CDR3, as DNA: TGTGCCTGGGAGACCTCGACAGGGAGCGAGCAGTACTTC. It encodes CAWETSTGSEQYF. The gene calls are TRBV30 and TRBJ2-7; 7 positions match TRBD1. Germline CDR1 and CDR2: GTSNPN and SVGIG (reference sequence). V lost 5 bases to trimming and J lost 6 bases; unmatched junction nucleotides: 10. The CDR3 is 13 residues long. Full variable domain (missing parts from reference TRBV30 and TRBJ2-7): SQTIHQWPATLVQPVGSPLSLECTVEGTSNPNLYWYRQAAGRGLQLLFYSVGIGQISSEVPQNLSASRPQDRQFILSSKKLLLSDSGFYLCAWETSTGSEQYFGPGTRLTVT.

CDR3 sequence: CASSPRLGLAGDTTGELFF. In DNA, the CDR3 is TGTGCCAGCAGCCCTCGACTCGGTCTAGCGGGAGATACCACCGGGGAGCTGTTTTTT. V usage is TRBV9 and J usage is TRBJ2-2; 10 nucleotides match TRBD2. This CDR3 spans 19 amino acids. In germline, CDR1 is SGDLS, CDR2 YYNGEE. V shed 4 bases, J shed 4 bases, and the junction held 16 bases outside the gene matches.

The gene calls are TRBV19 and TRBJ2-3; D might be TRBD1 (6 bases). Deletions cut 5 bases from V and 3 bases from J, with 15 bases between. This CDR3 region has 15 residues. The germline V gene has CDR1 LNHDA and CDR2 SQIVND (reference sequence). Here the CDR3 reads CASSSTGIITDTQYF. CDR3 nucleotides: TGTGCCAGTAGTTCAACAGGGATAATTACAGATACGCAGTATTTT.